The present TCR beta chain was sequenced within a study of regulatory T cells in long-lasting Graves disease. Study observations and caveats: TRBV28, TRBJ1-2 and TRBJ2-5 emerged as the favored segments in persistent disease.

This clonotype appeared many times. What it binds is unknown. Time point: newly diagnosed GD, antithyroid drugs for less than 3 months. Scientists built the TCR library using RNA that was extracted from PBMCs. Arm-PCR of CDR3 regions and iRepertoire HTBI primers were the basis on which TCR beta libraries were built. TCRdb re-called the multiplex PCR reads through MiXCR, storing one row per CDR3 protein. The sample consists of 400,000 to 500,000 distinct CDR3 sequences, around 17% of them appearing once. The CDR3 totals 13 residues. Trimming shortened V by 0 bases and J by 6 bases, and 8 bases separated the two germline ends. CDR1 DFQATT and CDR2 SNEGSKA come from the germline V gene (reference sequence). The sample was also reused in another study, on T cells in Graves' hyperthyroidism and ophthalmopathy. That paper states: Graves' hyperthyroidism was deemed stable given no ophthalmopathy progression within 18 months.

The sample here was peripheral blood mononuclear cells (PBMCs), taken at new diagnosis, from a patient treated with antithyroid drugs. The rearrangement links TRBV20-1 to TRBJ2-2; no clear D gene. This receptor was obtained from a young woman with Graves disease. The CDR3 bases are TGCAGTGCTAGAGATAGTACGGCCGGGGAGCTGTTTTTT. This encodes CSARDSTAGELFF.